These T cell receptor beta chains were read from a single sample in a study of cytomegalovirus exposure and HLA in healthy donors. Profiled with immunoSEQ multiplex PCR; TCRdb holds only in-frame clones, not every one. The data contain tens of thousands of clones, approximately 90% of them seen just once; the ten biggest clones take up 8%. Sample: PBMCs. The receptors here all came from a woman between 40 and 50 years old in good health and CMV-seropositive. The CDR3 runs from the conserved cysteine through the conserved F or W. The order of the fields is J gene, D gene, V gene, clone size, CDR3 protein, CDR3 DNA. A D gene is named only where the DNA matches it firmly. Where a row states a size, it is once, few, many or the class of an expanded clone; other rows omit it.

J: TRBJ2-1; D: TRBD2; V: TRBV10-3; size: NA; CDR3: CAIGVAGGPPNEQFF; DNA: TGTGCCATCGGGGTCGCGGGAGGGCCCCCCAATGAGCAGTTCTTC
J: TRBJ2-7; D: TRBD2; V: TRBV5-6; size: NA; CDR3: CASTWDYSPAYEQYF; DNA: TGTGCCAGCACCTGGGACTACTCGCCGGCCTACGAGCAGTACTTC
J: TRBJ1-3; D: TRBD1; V: TRBV7-9; size: NA; CDR3: CASSLLQGVGNTIYF; DNA: TGTGCCAGCAGTTTACTCCAGGGGGTTGGAAACACCATATATTTT
J: TRBJ1-6; D: TRBD1; V: TRBV19; size: NA; CDR3: CASSPTGQGDNSPLHF; DNA: TGTGCCAGTAGTCCGACGGGGCAGGGGGATAATTCACCCCTCCACTTT
J: TRBJ1-2; D: NA; V: TRBV20-1; size: NA; CDR3: CSARAGDGYTF; DNA: TGCAGTGCTAGGGCAGGGGATGGCTACACCTTC
J: TRBJ2-7; D: NA; V: TRBV28; size: NA; CDR3: CASSLGAKGEQYF; DNA: TGTGCCAGCAGTTTGGGGGCCAAAGGAGAGCAGTACTTC
J: TRBJ2-1; D: TRBD2; V: TRBV11-2; size: NA; CDR3: CASSPRMTSGYNEQFF; DNA: TGTGCCAGCAGCCCTCGAATGACTAGCGGTTACAATGAGCAGTTCTTC
J: TRBJ1-1; D: NA; V: TRBV6-1; size: once; CDR3: CASNRPGNTNEAFF; DNA: TGTGCCAGCAACCGCCCAGGGAACACTAATGAAGCTTTCTTT
J: TRBJ2-1; D: TRBD2; V: TRBV6-1; size: NA; CDR3: CASLDPGRDEQFF; DNA: TGTGCCAGTTTGGACCCTGGGAGGGATGAGCAGTTCTTC
J: TRBJ1-6; D: NA; V: TRBV6-6; size: NA; CDR3: CASTMNSPLHF; DNA: TGTGCCAGCACTATGAATTCACCCCTCCACTTT
J: TRBJ2-7; D: TRBD1; V: TRBV25-1; size: NA; CDR3: CASTEDRDSYEQYF; DNA: TGTGCCAGCACCGAGGACAGGGACTCCTACGAGCAGTACTTC
J: TRBJ2-5; D: TRBD2; V: TRBV5-1; size: NA; CDR3: CASQLAGGPGETQYF; DNA: TGCGCCAGTCAACTAGCGGGAGGGCCAGGGGAGACCCAGTACTTC
J: TRBJ1-1; D: NA; V: TRBV12-5; size: few; CDR3: CASALTLPGEAFF; DNA: TGTGCTAGTGCCCTTACCCTTCCAGGGGAAGCTTTCTTT
J: TRBJ2-1; D: NA; V: TRBV13; size: NA; CDR3: CASSPPRVGSYNEQFF; DNA: TGTGCCAGCAGCCCTCCCAGGGTGGGGTCCTACAATGAGCAGTTCTTC
J: TRBJ1-2; D: NA; V: TRBV6-1; size: NA; CDR3: CASSEESLYTF; DNA: TGTGCCAGCAGTGAAGAAAGCCTCTACACCTTC
J: TRBJ1-5; D: NA; V: TRBV6-5; size: NA; CDR3: CASSYSGVSQPQHF; DNA: TGTGCCAGCAGTTACTCCGGGGTTAGTCAGCCCCAGCATTTT
J: TRBJ2-1; D: TRBD2; V: TRBV7-9; size: NA; CDR3: CASSLVGGINEQFF; DNA: TGTGCCAGCAGCTTAGTGGGAGGGATCAATGAGCAGTTCTTC
J: TRBJ1-2; D: NA; V: TRBV6-5; size: NA; CDR3: CASMNSARGYTF; DNA: TGTGCCAGCATGAACTCCGCACGGGGCTACACCTTC
J: TRBJ2-1; D: NA; V: TRBV29-1; size: few; CDR3: CSVVLRENEQFF; DNA: TGCAGCGTTGTCTTACGGGAGAATGAGCAGTTCTTC
J: TRBJ2-1; D: TRBD2; V: TRBV18; size: NA; CDR3: CASSPVTSGGYNEQFF; DNA: TGTGCCAGCTCACCCGTAACTAGCGGGGGATACAATGAGCAGTTCTTC
J: TRBJ1-3; D: NA; V: TRBV2; size: NA; CDR3: CASSEGGEENTIYF; DNA: TGTGCCAGCAGTGAGGGCGGGGAAGAGAACACCATATATTTT
J: TRBJ2-3; D: TRBD1; V: TRBV7-9; size: NA; CDR3: CASRMPGGIDTQYF; DNA: TGTGCCAGCAGGATGCCAGGGGGCATAGATACGCAGTATTTT
J: TRBJ1-5; D: NA; V: TRBV27; size: NA; CDR3: CASRQKNQPQHF; DNA: TGTGCCAGCAGACAAAAAAATCAGCCCCAGCATTTT
J: TRBJ2-3; D: NA; V: TRBV28; size: NA; CDR3: CATSLGAYTDTQYF; DNA: TGTGCCACCTCACTGGGGGCCTATACAGATACGCAGTATTTT
J: TRBJ1-6; D: NA; V: TRBV21-1; size: NA; CDR3: CASSKAGDSRGNSPLHF; DNA: TGTGCCAGCAGCAAAGCCGGAGATTCAAGGGGCAATTCACCCCTCCACTTT
J: TRBJ2-7; D: TRBD1; V: TRBV11-2; size: few; CDR3: CASSDGTGAGEQYF; DNA: TGTGCCAGCAGCGATGGGACAGGGGCTGGTGAGCAGTACTTC
J: TRBJ2-1; D: TRBD2; V: TRBV6-6; size: few; CDR3: CAGGRESSYNEQFF; DNA: TGTGCCGGCGGGAGGGAGAGCTCCTACAATGAGCAGTTCTTC
J: TRBJ1-2; D: TRBD1; V: TRBV6-5; size: NA; CDR3: CASSYSETGYGYTF; DNA: TGTGCCAGCAGTTACTCCGAGACAGGGTATGGCTACACCTTC
J: TRBJ1-5; D: NA; V: TRBV6-4; size: few; CDR3: CASSDSIFRVGPQHF; DNA: TGTGCCAGCAGTGACTCGATCTTTCGGGTGGGGCCCCAGCATTTT
J: TRBJ2-3; D: TRBD1; V: TRBV25-1; size: few; CDR3: CASRAGQGTDTQYF; DNA: TGTGCCAGCAGAGCCGGACAGGGGACGGATACGCAGTATTTT
J: TRBJ1-1; D: TRBD1; V: TRBV6-5; size: few; CDR3: CASSSYRGEAFF; DNA: TGTGCCAGCAGTTCTTACAGGGGTGAAGCTTTCTTT
J: TRBJ1-5; D: TRBD1; V: TRBV7-8; size: NA; CDR3: CASSLGNRGVNQPQHF; DNA: TGTGCCAGCAGCTTAGGCAACAGGGGCGTCAATCAGCCCCAGCATTTT